Below are 3 T cell receptor beta chains sequenced from a single sample in a study of CD8 T cells in ankylosing spondylitis. Regarding the study as a whole: Among TCR beta sequences, a motif of eight or nine highly homologous variants appeared characteristic of ankylosing spondylitis blood.

TCRdb passed the 5' RACE reads through MiXCR, listing each CDR3 protein once. The sample lists about 460,000 distinct CDR3 sequences, less than 6% occurring once. These receptors' antigens are unknown. The source material was blood, either unsorted or a sorted T cell fraction (not recorded which). Receptors originate from a male donor with ankylosing spondylitis.

This clonotype was observed many times. The chain employs TRBV12-3 or TRBV12-4 and TRBJ1-4, with 7 bases aligning to TRBD1. Germline trimming cut 4 bases from V and 8 bases from J; bases unmatched to any gene: 10. This CDR3 spans 15 amino acids. This CDR3 is CASSSIKGGIEKLFF. The CDR3 nucleotides are TGTGCCAGCAGTTCCATCAAAGGGGGCATAGAAAAACTGTTTTTT.

To note about this clonotype: A clone one base away is much larger, so this may be a read error. The chain carries TRBV29-1 and TRBJ2-3; TRBD1 matches at 7 bases. The CDR3 runs to 13 residues. The germline gives CDR1 SQVTM, CDR2 ANQGSEA. CDR3 amino acids: CNVLTGSTDTQYF. CDR3 nucleotide sequence: TGCAACGTCCTGACAGGGAGCACAGATACGCAGTATTTT.

The gene calls are TRBV20-1 and TRBJ1-1, with 8 bases aligning to TRBD1. With V trimmed by 7 bases and J by 3 bases, 10 bases remained unmatched. CDR3 length equals 14 residues. CDR1 is DFQATT and CDR2 is SNEGSKA in the germline V gene (reference sequence). In DNA form, the CDR3 reads TGCAGTGATTGCAATTACAGGGGGGACACTGAAGCTTTCTTT. Translated, it gives CSDCNYRGDTEAFF.